These 26 T cell receptor beta chains were sequenced from one sample in a study of blood T cell repertoires in COVID-19. Here immunoSEQ multiplex PCR was the method, and the copy in TCRdb shows in-frame clones only, minus some. In the table there are about 160,000 clones, 87% of which are singletons. The sequenced sample consisted of PBMCs or T cells enriched from blood (not recorded which). The receptors derive from a woman aged 40 to 55 who had been exposed to COVID-19.

The chain uses TRBV9 and TRBJ2-1; D is undetermined. Trimming stripped 4 bases from V and 8 bases from J, with 13 bases between. Germline CDR1 is SGDLS and CDR2 is YYNGEE. This CDR3 region has 13 residues. The CDR3 loop reads CASSPPRPHEQFF. CDR3 DNA: TGTGCCAGCAGCCCACCGCGGCCTCATGAGCAGTTCTTC.

The V and J genes are TRBV28 and TRBJ1-1; 10 bases are a match to TRBD1. There are 13 residues in the CDR3. With 5 bases clipped from V and 7 bases from J, the junction kept 4 bases outside the gene matches. The V gene's germline CDR1 is MDHEN and CDR2 SYDVKM. CDR3 coding DNA: TGTGCCAGCAGTCACCGGGACAGGGGTGAAGCTTTCTTT. It encodes CASSHRDRGEAFF.

This clone came up once. V usage is TRBV3-1 (or the pseudogene TRBV3-2) and J usage is TRBJ1-5; 8 bases line up with TRBD1. CDR1 and CDR2 from the germline V gene are LGHDT and YNNKEL (reference sequence). The J segment lost 8 bases and the V segment lost 1 base, leaving 22 bases of the junction unmatched. The CDR3 sequence is 20 residues long. CDR3 protein: CASSQGNRGVGVGVVEPQHF. DNA for the CDR3: TGTGCCAGCAGCCAAGGGAACAGGGGGGTGGGAGTGGGAGTGGTTGAGCCCCAGCATTTT.

V and J are TRBV7-8 and TRBJ2-5; 10 nucleotides agree with TRBD1. This CDR3 has 16 residues. The J segment lost 5 bases and the V segment lost 5 bases, leaving 11 bases of the junction unmatched. Looked up from germline, CDR1 is SGHVS and CDR2 is FQNEAQ. The CDR3 coding sequence is TGTGCCAGCAGCGCATGGACAGGGGGTTCTGATGAGACCCAGTACTTC. Amino acids: CASSAWTGGSDETQYF.

The V call is TRBV9, the J call TRBJ1-2, with D unresolved. The CDR3 contains 14 residues. Trimming shortened V by 3 bases and J by 4 bases, and 13 bases separated the two germline ends. Germline V gives CDR1 SGDLS, CDR2 YYNGEE. CDR3 in amino acids: CASSAAQASYGYTF. Here the CDR3 DNA reads TGTGCCAGCAGCGCCGCTCAGGCAAGCTATGGCTACACCTTC.

This clone was seen only a few times. The CDR3 region is CASRSQGDTEAFF. The DNA of the CDR3 is TGTGCCAGCAGGAGCCAGGGGGACACTGAAGCTTTCTTT. This rearrangement joins TRBV6-5 to TRBJ1-1, with 7 bases fitting TRBD1. The germline CDR1 and CDR2 sequences are MNHEY and SVGAGI. V dropped 6 bases and J dropped 3; count of bases not matched to a gene: 4. CDR3 length: 13 amino acids.

This clone was recorded once. The V call is TRBV29-1, the J call TRBJ1-1; the D is unclear. The V gene's germline CDR1 is SQVTM and CDR2 ANQGSEA. V was trimmed by 6 bases and J by 4 bases, leaving 12 bases between them. CDR3 size: 12 residues. In DNA form, the CDR3 reads TGCAGCGTCCTGGGCGGGTTCACTGAAGCTTTCTTT. It encodes CSVLGGFTEAFF.

This clone appeared once. The genes are TRBV7-2 and TRBJ2-5; 7 bases are a match to TRBD1. This CDR3 is 13 amino acids long. Per the germline V gene, CDR1 is SGHTA and CDR2 is FQGNSA. Trimming at V came to 4 bases and at J to 5 bases, leaving 4 bases not matched to a gene. The chain's CDR3 is CASSSQGVETQYF. CDR3 in DNA: TGTGCCAGCAGCTCTCAGGGGGTTGAGACCCAGTACTTC.

This clone was picked up one time. The chain is built from TRBV4-3 and TRBJ2-1; 7 nucleotides align to TRBD2. V gave up 2 bases and J gave up 3 bases; unmatched junction bases: 4. This CDR3 has 15 amino acids. Germline CDR1 reads LGHNA; CDR2 reads YSLEER. The chain's CDR3 is CASSQTGGLYNEQFF. In nucleotides, the CDR3 is TGCGCCAGCAGCCAAACGGGAGGCCTCTACAATGAGCAGTTCTTC.

The chain couples TRBV7-2 to TRBJ2-5; 7 positions match TRBD2. The CDR3 spans 14 residues. The germline V gene has CDR1 SGHTA and CDR2 FQGNSA. Germline trimming cut 2 bases from V and 1 base from J; bases unmatched to any gene: 1. The chain's CDR3 is CASSLTGGQETQYF. CDR3 in DNA: TGTGCCAGCAGCTTAACGGGGGGCCAAGAGACCCAGTACTTC.

V and J are TRBV3-1 (or the pseudogene TRBV3-2) and TRBJ2-1, with D perhaps matching TRBD2 (5 bases). The CDR3 is 18 amino acids. Germline CDR1 is LGHDT and CDR2 is YNNKEL (reference sequence). With 1 base removed from V and 3 bases from J, the gap between germline ends came to 19 bases. The CDR3: CASSQVVLRANHYNEQFF. The DNA of the CDR3 is TGTGCCAGCAGCCAAGTGGTACTGCGGGCAAACCACTACAATGAGCAGTTCTTC.

The chain couples TRBV18 to TRBJ1-1; D gene ambiguous. Germline V CDR1 and CDR2: KGHSH, LQKENI. The CDR3 consists of 14 residues. Between the trimmed V and J ends, which lost 4 bases and 0 bases, there was a span of 9 bases. The CDR3 DNA reads TGTGCCAGCTCACTCTCACAGATGAACACTGAAGCTTTCTTT. Translation: CASSLSQMNTEAFF.

J is TRBJ1-3 and V is TRBV6-5; D not resolved. The CDR3 has 13 amino acids. Per the germline V gene, CDR1 is MNHEY and CDR2 is SVGAGI. Between the trimmed V and J ends, which lost 4 bases and 10 bases, there was a span of 14 bases. CDR3 nucleotides: TGTGCCAGCAGTTCTGGGCAGCGGAATACCATATATTTT. Amino acids: CASSSGQRNTIYF.

The chain combines TRBV12-2 with TRBJ1-1; TRBD1 is the table's D call and was not checked against the DNA. TRBV12-2 is tagged as a pseudogene. The CDR3 length is 15 residues. CDR3 nucleotides: TGTGCAAGTCGCAAAAACAGGGTTTGCGTCACTGAAGCTTTCTTT. This gives the protein CASRKNRVCVTEAFF.

J is TRBJ2-7 and V is TRBV5-1; D is perhaps TRBD2 (5 bases). Trimming shortened V by 2 bases and J by 2 bases, and 14 bases separated the two germline ends. Looked up from germline, CDR1 is SGHRS and CDR2 is YFSETQ. This CDR3 spans 15 amino acids. The CDR3 sequence is CASSFWTGSTYEQYF. DNA of the CDR3: TGCGCCAGCAGCTTTTGGACGGGGAGCACCTACGAGCAGTACTTC.

This chain links TRBV2 with TRBJ2-7, with D perhaps matching TRBD2 (5 bases). The germline V and J ends were trimmed by 7 bases and 5 bases, with 12 bases remaining between them. CDR1 is SNHLY, CDR2 FYNNEI, per germline. The CDR3 is 12 residues long. CDR3 loop: CASTLSGDEQYF. In DNA, the CDR3 is TGTGCCAGCACCTTAAGCGGTGACGAGCAGTACTTC.

This chain connects TRBV29-1 to TRBJ2-1; D might be TRBD2 (7 bases). The CDR3 runs 14 residues. Looked up from germline, CDR1 is SQVTM and CDR2 is ANQGSEA. With 7 bases removed from V and 6 bases from J, the gap between germline ends came to 19 bases. CDR3 protein: CSAKRGGAGNEQFF. CDR3 in DNA: TGCAGCGCAAAAAGGGGGGGAGCAGGCAATGAGCAGTTCTTC.

The chain couples TRBV19 to TRBJ2-3, with D perhaps matching TRBD1 (5 bases). This CDR3 comprises 15 residues. Trimming took off 3 bases at V and 0 bases at J, with 10 bases between the two ends. Per the germline V gene, CDR1 is LNHDA and CDR2 is SQIVND (reference sequence). In nucleotides, the CDR3 is TGTGCCAGTAGTATCGACAGCTCTAGCACAGATACGCAGTATTTT. Protein product: CASSIDSSSTDTQYF.

The CDR3 is CAISESRSNGGKNIQYF. The DNA of the CDR3 is TGTGCCATCAGTGAGTCAAGGTCTAACGGGGGCAAAAACATTCAGTACTTC. The genes are TRBV10-3 and TRBJ2-4; a possible D gene is TRBD2 (6 bases). CDR1 ENHRY and CDR2 SYGVKD come from the germline V gene. Trimming left V 0 bases short and J 3 bases short, with 15 bases between. The CDR3 loop spans 17 amino acids.

This clone was seen only a few times. The J gene is TRBJ1-2, the V gene TRBV27; weak D call: TRBD1 (6 bases). CDR1 MNHEY and CDR2 SMNVEV come from the germline V gene (reference sequence). The CDR3 spans 13 residues. Trimming removed 6 bases from V and 4 bases from J, with 12 bases in between. The CDR3 sequence: CASSRDTLYGYTF. The CDR3 region has the DNA TGTGCCAGCAGCCGGGACACTCTCTATGGCTACACCTTC.

This clone was counted a single time. The genes are TRBV27 and TRBJ1-2; TRBD1 aligns across 7 bases. The CDR3 is made up of 15 amino acids. The germline V gene has CDR1 MNHEY and CDR2 SMNVEV (reference sequence). With 6 bases clipped from V and 3 bases from J, the junction kept 10 bases outside the gene matches. The DNA for the CDR3 is TGTGCCAGCAGCTCGAAGACAGGGTTTGACTATGGCTACACCTTC. Residues: CASSSKTGFDYGYTF.

The chain couples TRBV10-1 to TRBJ1-6, with 7 bases fitting TRBD1. Trimming cost V 10 bases and J 9 bases; bases outside gene matches: 9. Germline CDR1 reads WNHNN; CDR2 reads SYGVQD (reference sequence). This CDR3 has 13 residues. CDR3: CAKPRDRPSPLHF. Written as DNA, the CDR3 is TGCGCCAAACCGCGGGACAGACCTTCACCCCTCCACTTT.

The V call is TRBV18, the J call TRBJ2-2, with D possibly being TRBD2 (6 bases). With 2 bases removed from V and 7 bases from J, the gap between germline ends came to 20 bases. Germline CDR1 KGHSH, CDR2 LQKENI. The CDR3 is 17 amino acids. The CDR3: CASSPGLAYSSGGELFF. The CDR3 bases are TGTGCCAGCTCACCAGGCCTAGCGTACTCCTCCGGCGGGGAGCTGTTTTTT.

J is TRBJ1-5 and V is TRBV7-2, with TRBD1 matching 9 bases. Trimming removed 0 bases from V and 1 base from J; junction bases left unmatched: 1. Germline V CDR1 and CDR2: SGHTA, FQGNSA. The CDR3 loop spans 16 amino acids. CDR3 in DNA: TGTGCCAGCAGCTTAGCAGGGACAGGGAGCAATCAGCCCCAGCATTTT. As protein: CASSLAGTGSNQPQHF.

The chain carries TRBV2 and TRBJ2-7; D possibly corresponds to TRBD2 (6 bases). Trimming took 2 bases from V and 6 from J, leaving 14 bases between them. Germline CDR1 SNHLY, CDR2 FYNNEI. The CDR3 has 14 residues. The DNA for the CDR3 is TGTGCCAGCAGTGAATTGCGGGGAAGAGCCGAGCAGTACTTC. Translated: CASSELRGRAEQYF. The full variable domain, rest sourced from reference TRBV2 and TRBJ2-7, is EPEVTQTPSHQVTQMGQEVILRCVPISNHLYFYWYRQILGQKVEFLVSFYNNEISEKSEIFDDQFSVERPDGSNFTLKIRSTKLEDSAMYFCASSELRGRAEQYFGPGTRLTVT.

This clone was recorded only once. The chain uses TRBV6-5 and TRBJ2-7; 8 bases agree with TRBD2. This CDR3 region has 14 residues. V lost 6 bases and J lost 6; bases outside the gene matches: 10. Germline CDR1 is MNHEY and CDR2 is SVGAGI. The CDR3 region is CASRDREGLSEQYF. DNA of the CDR3: TGTGCCAGCAGGGACCGGGAGGGCCTCAGCGAGCAGTACTTC.